These T cell receptor beta chains were read from a single sample in a study of blood T cell repertoires in COVID-19. This table comes from immunoSEQ multiplex PCR, and its TCRdb copy is limited to in-frame clones, with some not included. The sample contains roughly 100,000 clones, approximately 89% of which appear only once. The material sequenced was peripheral blood. Every receptor here comes from a woman aged 80 or over in a cohort sampled during active COVID-19. Each CDR3 is given with its conserved first and last residue. The D gene is left open where the match is weak. Expanded clones get a size class; other rows say once, few or many, or leave the size out.

j_gene: TRBJ2-4; v_gene: TRBV5-1; d_gene: NA; abundance: NA; len: 15; CDR3nt: TGCGCCAGCAGCTTGGGGGAGTTGGCCAAAAACATTCAGTACTTC; CDR3aa: CASSLGELAKNIQYF
j_gene: TRBJ1-3; v_gene: TRBV25-1; d_gene: NA; abundance: NA; len: 16; CDR3nt: TGTGCCAGCAGTGAATTACGGCAGGGTGGCAGAAACACCATATATTTT; CDR3aa: CASSELRQGGRNTIYF
j_gene: TRBJ1-5; v_gene: TRBV19; d_gene: TRBD1; abundance: NA; len: 15; CDR3nt: TGTGCCAGTAGTATAGAGGACAGGGCAAATCAGCCCCAGCATTTT; CDR3aa: CASSIEDRANQPQHF
j_gene: TRBJ2-7; v_gene: TRBV7-2; d_gene: TRBD2; abundance: NA; len: 15; CDR3nt: TGTGCCAGCAGCTCCGGACTAGCGGGGGCCTACGAGCAGTACTTC; CDR3aa: CASSSGLAGAYEQYF
j_gene: TRBJ2-7; v_gene: TRBV27; d_gene: NA; abundance: NA; len: 15; CDR3nt: TGTGCCAGCAGCCACGAGTTCGGGTTTTCCTACGAGCAGTACTTC; CDR3aa: CASSHEFGFSYEQYF
j_gene: TRBJ2-7; v_gene: TRBV3-1/TRBV3-2; d_gene: NA; abundance: NA; len: 11; CDR3nt: TGTGCCAGCAGCTCCCCCGGCGAGCAGTACTTC; CDR3aa: CASSSPGEQYF
j_gene: TRBJ1-4; v_gene: TRBV28; d_gene: NA; abundance: NA; len: 13; CDR3nt: TGTGCCAGCAGGCAGGCAACTAATGAAAAACTGTTTTTT; CDR3aa: CASRQATNEKLFF
j_gene: TRBJ2-2; v_gene: TRBV3-1/TRBV3-2; d_gene: TRBD1; abundance: NA; len: 12; CDR3nt: TGTGCCAGCAGAGGGGGCCCCGGGGAGCTGTTTTTT; CDR3aa: CASRGGPGELFF
j_gene: TRBJ2-2; v_gene: TRBV19; d_gene: NA; abundance: NA; len: 13; CDR3nt: TGTGCCAGTAGTATCGGGGTTTCCGGGGAGCTGTTTTTT; CDR3aa: CASSIGVSGELFF
j_gene: TRBJ1-6; v_gene: TRBV10-2; d_gene: TRBD1; abundance: once; len: 15; CDR3nt: TGCGCCAGCAGTGAGCAGGGGGGAGGTAATTCACCCCTCCACTTT; CDR3aa: CASSEQGGGNSPLHF
j_gene: TRBJ2-1; v_gene: TRBV10-1; d_gene: NA; abundance: NA; len: 14; CDR3nt: TGCGCCAGCAGTGAGTTCGGGTCCTACAATGAGCAGTTCTTC; CDR3aa: CASSEFGSYNEQFF
j_gene: TRBJ2-3; v_gene: TRBV3-1/TRBV3-2; d_gene: NA; abundance: NA; len: 16; CDR3nt: TGTGCCAGCAGGGGGGGTAGCGCTTCTAGCACAGATACGCAGTATTTT; CDR3aa: CASRGGSASSTDTQYF
j_gene: TRBJ1-1; v_gene: TRBV5-6; d_gene: TRBD1; abundance: NA; len: 15; CDR3nt: TGTGCCAGCAGCGGACAGGGAAGGATGAACACTGAAGCTTTCTTT; CDR3aa: CASSGQGRMNTEAFF
j_gene: TRBJ1-3; v_gene: TRBV9; d_gene: TRBD1; abundance: NA; len: 15; CDR3nt: TGTGCCAGCAGCGTAGTAGGGACAGGGGGAAACACCATATATTTT; CDR3aa: CASSVVGTGGNTIYF
j_gene: TRBJ2-1; v_gene: TRBV9; d_gene: NA; abundance: NA; len: 13; CDR3nt: TGTGCCAGCAGCCCAGGGACTTTTAATGAGCAGTTCTTC; CDR3aa: CASSPGTFNEQFF
j_gene: TRBJ1-1; v_gene: TRBV10-3; d_gene: TRBD1; abundance: NA; len: 13; CDR3nt: TGTGCCATAACCGGGACAGGGGTCACTGAAGCTTTCTTT; CDR3aa: CAITGTGVTEAFF
j_gene: TRBJ2-5; v_gene: TRBV4-1; d_gene: NA; abundance: NA; len: 16; CDR3nt: TGCGCCAGCAGCCAAGTCAGGTTATTTCCAAGAGAGACCCAGTACTTC; CDR3aa: CASSQVRLFPRETQYF
j_gene: TRBJ2-5; v_gene: TRBV2; d_gene: NA; abundance: NA; len: 15; CDR3nt: TGTGCCAGCAGTCCCCGGGGGACAGACCAAGAGACCCAGTACTTC; CDR3aa: CASSPRGTDQETQYF
j_gene: TRBJ1-2; v_gene: TRBV10-3; d_gene: NA; abundance: once; len: 14; CDR3nt: TGTGCCATCAGTGAGTTGACACCCGCCTATGGCTACACCTTC; CDR3aa: CAISELTPAYGYTF
j_gene: TRBJ1-3; v_gene: TRBV18; d_gene: TRBD1; abundance: NA; len: 14; CDR3nt: TGTGCCAGCTCATCCTCGACAGGGATCAACACCATATATTTT; CDR3aa: CASSSSTGINTIYF
j_gene: TRBJ1-5; v_gene: TRBV5-4; d_gene: NA; abundance: NA; len: 13; CDR3nt: TGTGCCAGCAGCCTCTGGGGCGATCAGCCCCAGCATTTT; CDR3aa: CASSLWGDQPQHF
j_gene: TRBJ2-1; v_gene: TRBV15; d_gene: NA; abundance: NA; len: 16; CDR3nt: TGTGCCACCAGCAGATCCGGTAGACAGCTGTCCAATGAGCAGTTCTTC; CDR3aa: CATSRSGRQLSNEQFF
j_gene: TRBJ1-2; v_gene: TRBV19; d_gene: TRBD1; abundance: NA; len: 15; CDR3nt: TGTGCCAGTAGTTCTCGCGACAGGGTTGGCTATGGCTACACCTTC; CDR3aa: CASSSRDRVGYGYTF
j_gene: TRBJ1-3; v_gene: TRBV7-3; d_gene: TRBD1; abundance: NA; len: 18; CDR3nt: TGTGCCAGCAGCTTAATGGGGACGGGGACAGGGTCTGGAAACACCATATATTTT; CDR3aa: CASSLMGTGTGSGNTIYF
j_gene: TRBJ1-5; v_gene: TRBV10-3; d_gene: NA; abundance: NA; len: 13; CDR3nt: TGTGCCATCACGGGGATCCCGGAGGAGCCCCAGCATTTT; CDR3aa: CAITGIPEEPQHF
j_gene: TRBJ1-5; v_gene: TRBV19; d_gene: TRBD1; abundance: NA; len: 16; CDR3nt: TGTGCCAGTAGCGCTCAGGGACAGGGCAACAATCAGCCCCAGCATTTT; CDR3aa: CASSAQGQGNNQPQHF
j_gene: TRBJ2-1; v_gene: TRBV19; d_gene: TRBD2; abundance: NA; len: 15; CDR3nt: TGTGCCAGTAGTAACCAAAACGGGAGGTTCAATGAGCAGTTCTTC; CDR3aa: CASSNQNGRFNEQFF
j_gene: TRBJ1-1; v_gene: TRBV3-1/TRBV3-2; d_gene: TRBD1; abundance: NA; len: 16; CDR3nt: TGTGCCAGCAGCCAAGATTGGGACAGGGGGAACACTGAAGCTTTCTTT; CDR3aa: CASSQDWDRGNTEAFF
j_gene: TRBJ1-4; v_gene: TRBV9; d_gene: NA; abundance: NA; len: 16; CDR3nt: TGTGCCAGCAGCCCAAAAACGTCGGGACTTAATGAAAAACTGTTTTTT; CDR3aa: CASSPKTSGLNEKLFF
j_gene: TRBJ2-6; v_gene: TRBV11-2; d_gene: NA; abundance: NA; len: 16; CDR3nt: TGTGCCAGCAGCTTAGGGAGGCGCTCTGGGGCCAACGTCCTGACTTTC; CDR3aa: CASSLGRRSGANVLTF
j_gene: TRBJ2-7; v_gene: TRBV19; d_gene: TRBD2; abundance: NA; len: 14; CDR3nt: TGTGCCAGTAGTATGGGAGGGGACTACTACGAGCAGTACTTC; CDR3aa: CASSMGGDYYEQYF
j_gene: TRBJ2-1; v_gene: TRBV18; d_gene: NA; abundance: NA; len: 16; CDR3nt: TGTGCCAGCTCAGGGGGCGTTGGGGCGTTATACAATGAGCAGTTCTTC; CDR3aa: CASSGGVGALYNEQFF
j_gene: TRBJ1-1; v_gene: TRBV6-1; d_gene: TRBD1; abundance: NA; len: 15; CDR3nt: TGTGCCAGCAGTGAGTACCCGGACAGGAGGACTGAAGCTTTCTTT; CDR3aa: CASSEYPDRRTEAFF
j_gene: TRBJ2-3; v_gene: TRBV2; d_gene: NA; abundance: NA; len: 14; CDR3nt: TGTGCCAGCAGTGTCAGGGCAGACACAGATACGCAGTATTTT; CDR3aa: CASSVRADTDTQYF
j_gene: TRBJ1-5; v_gene: TRBV6-6; d_gene: NA; abundance: NA; len: 16; CDR3nt: TGTGCCAGCAGTCCTCCGGGCAGGACTCGCAATCAGCCCCAGCATTTT; CDR3aa: CASSPPGRTRNQPQHF
j_gene: TRBJ1-1; v_gene: TRBV10-2; d_gene: TRBD1; abundance: NA; len: 16; CDR3nt: TGCGCCAGCAGTGAGCCTCGGACAGGGGCGAAGACTGAAGCTTTCTTT; CDR3aa: CASSEPRTGAKTEAFF
j_gene: TRBJ2-7; v_gene: TRBV25-1; d_gene: TRBD1; abundance: NA; len: 13; CDR3nt: TGTGCCAGCAGTGGGACAGGGTCGGGCGAGCAGTACTTC; CDR3aa: CASSGTGSGEQYF
j_gene: TRBJ2-5; v_gene: TRBV27; d_gene: NA; abundance: NA; len: 13; CDR3nt: TGTGCCAGCAGGAGAAAGACAGAAGAGACCCAGTACTTC; CDR3aa: CASRRKTEETQYF
j_gene: TRBJ2-3; v_gene: TRBV9; d_gene: TRBD2; abundance: NA; len: 20; CDR3nt: TGTGCCAGCAGCCCCTCACCGATAGCGGGAGGACCGACTAGCACAGATACGCAGTATTTT; CDR3aa: CASSPSPIAGGPTSTDTQYF
j_gene: TRBJ1-6; v_gene: TRBV3-1/TRBV3-2; d_gene: NA; abundance: NA; len: 14; CDR3nt: TGTGCCAGCAGCCCCCCCGGGGAGAGTTCACCCCTCCACTTT; CDR3aa: CASSPPGESSPLHF
j_gene: TRBJ2-1; v_gene: TRBV4-1; d_gene: NA; abundance: NA; len: 16; CDR3nt: TGCGCCAGCAGCCAAGTTTCGGTGCAGGGGAGTAATGAGCAGTTCTTC; CDR3aa: CASSQVSVQGSNEQFF
j_gene: TRBJ2-1; v_gene: TRBV6-6; d_gene: NA; abundance: NA; len: 15; CDR3nt: TGTGCCAGCAGTTACGAGGGTAACCCCTACAATGAGCAGTTCTTC; CDR3aa: CASSYEGNPYNEQFF
j_gene: TRBJ2-7; v_gene: TRBV7-6; d_gene: TRBD1; abundance: NA; len: 15; CDR3nt: TGTGCCAGCGCCCCTGGGGGACAGGGCCCATACGAGCAGTACTTC; CDR3aa: CASAPGGQGPYEQYF
j_gene: TRBJ2-7; v_gene: TRBV9; d_gene: TRBD1; abundance: few; len: 17; CDR3nt: TGTGCCAGCAGCGTAGGACCCGCCTGGACAGGGGCCTACGAGCAGTACTTC; CDR3aa: CASSVGPAWTGAYEQYF
j_gene: TRBJ2-5; v_gene: TRBV5-1; d_gene: TRBD1; abundance: NA; len: 14; CDR3nt: TGCGCCAGCAGCTTGGCGGGACAGGGAGAGACCCAGTACTTC; CDR3aa: CASSLAGQGETQYF
j_gene: TRBJ1-2; v_gene: TRBV6-6; d_gene: TRBD1; abundance: few; len: 16; CDR3nt: TGTGCCAGCAGTTACACCGGGACAGGATTTTCCTATGGCTACACCTTC; CDR3aa: CASSYTGTGFSYGYTF
j_gene: TRBJ2-7; v_gene: TRBV5-1; d_gene: TRBD2; abundance: few; len: 17; CDR3nt: TGCGCCAGCAGCTTGGTCCCTAGCGGGGGGCTGTCCTACGAGCAGTACTTC; CDR3aa: CASSLVPSGGLSYEQYF
j_gene: TRBJ2-5; v_gene: TRBV28; d_gene: TRBD1; abundance: NA; len: 15; CDR3nt: TGTGCCAGCAGATTATCACAGGGGGTCCAAGAGACCCAGTACTTC; CDR3aa: CASRLSQGVQETQYF
j_gene: TRBJ1-5; v_gene: TRBV2; d_gene: TRBD1; abundance: NA; len: 15; CDR3nt: TGTGCCAGCAGGGGGGGACAGGGGAACAATCAGCCCCAGCATTTT; CDR3aa: CASRGGQGNNQPQHF
j_gene: TRBJ1-6; v_gene: TRBV5-4; d_gene: TRBD1; abundance: NA; len: 16; CDR3nt: TGTGCCAGCAGCTCAAGCCGGACAGGGACTAATTCACCCCTCCACTTT; CDR3aa: CASSSSRTGTNSPLHF
j_gene: TRBJ1-1; v_gene: TRBV5-8; d_gene: NA; abundance: NA; len: 12; CDR3nt: TGTGCCAGCAGCTTGGTCGAGACTGAAGCTTTCTTT; CDR3aa: CASSLVETEAFF